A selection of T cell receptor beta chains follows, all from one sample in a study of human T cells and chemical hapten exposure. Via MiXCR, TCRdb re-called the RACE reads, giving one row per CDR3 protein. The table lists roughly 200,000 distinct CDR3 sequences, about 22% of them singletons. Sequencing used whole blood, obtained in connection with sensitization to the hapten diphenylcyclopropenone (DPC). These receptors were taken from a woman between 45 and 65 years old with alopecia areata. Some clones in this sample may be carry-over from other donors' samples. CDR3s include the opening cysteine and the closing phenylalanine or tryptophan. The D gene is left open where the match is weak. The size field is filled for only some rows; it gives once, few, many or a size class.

CDR3aa: CSVESASGMYEQYF
CDR3nt: TGCAGCGTTGAATCGGCTAGCGGGATGTACGAGCAGTACTTC
j_gene: TRBJ2-7
v_gene: TRBV29-1
abundance: few
d_gene: TRBD2

CDR3aa: CASSEGGRGYGYTF
CDR3nt: TGTGCCAGCAGTGAGGGGGGAAGAGGGTATGGCTACACCTTC
j_gene: TRBJ1-2
v_gene: TRBV2
abundance: -
d_gene: -

CDR3aa: CSVKVLAKNIQYF
CDR3nt: TGCAGCGTTAAGGTCCTAGCCAAAAACATTCAGTACTTC
j_gene: TRBJ2-4
v_gene: TRBV29-1
abundance: few
d_gene: -

CDR3aa: CASSLAYRVPYTEQFF
CDR3nt: TGCGCCAGCAGCTTGGCCTACAGGGTCCCTTATACTGAGCAGTTCTTC
j_gene: TRBJ2-1
v_gene: TRBV5-1
abundance: many
d_gene: -

CDR3aa: CASTEAGEQYF
CDR3nt: TGTGCCAGCACCGAGGCCGGTGAGCAGTACTTC
j_gene: TRBJ2-7
v_gene: TRBV6-5
abundance: few
d_gene: -

CDR3aa: CATSRDVGETQYF
CDR3nt: TGTGCCACCAGCAGAGATGTCGGAGAGACCCAGTACTTC
j_gene: TRBJ2-5
v_gene: TRBV15
abundance: -
d_gene: -

CDR3aa: CASSVFEGGATEAFF
CDR3nt: TGTGCCAGCAGCGTATTTGAGGGCGGGGCCACTGAAGCTTTCTTT
j_gene: TRBJ1-1
v_gene: TRBV9
abundance: few
d_gene: -

CDR3aa: CASSQILRDGYTF
CDR3nt: TGCGCCAGCAGCCAAATACTCAGAGATGGCTACACCTTC
j_gene: TRBJ1-2
v_gene: TRBV4-1
abundance: -
d_gene: -

CDR3aa: CSVEHPGEAFF
CDR3nt: TGCAGCGTTGAACATCCCGGTGAAGCTTTCTTT
j_gene: TRBJ1-1
v_gene: TRBV29-1
abundance: -
d_gene: -

CDR3aa: CAISEAGTTRDEQFF
CDR3nt: TGTGCCATCAGTGAGGCCGGGACTACCCGCGATGAGCAGTTCTTC
j_gene: TRBJ2-1
v_gene: TRBV10-3
abundance: few
d_gene: TRBD2

CDR3aa: CSAARDGDPNEQFF
CDR3nt: TGCAGTGCTGCGCGGGACGGCGACCCCAATGAGCAGTTCTTC
j_gene: TRBJ2-1
v_gene: TRBV20-1
abundance: many
d_gene: -

CDR3aa: CSVEFGAGRETQYF
CDR3nt: TGCAGCGTTGAATTCGGCGCGGGAAGAGAGACCCAGTACTTC
j_gene: TRBJ2-5
v_gene: TRBV29-1
abundance: -
d_gene: -

CDR3aa: CASSYSAGASSADTQYF
CDR3nt: TGTGCCAGCAGTTACTCGGCGGGAGCGAGTTCAGCAGATACGCAGTATTTT
j_gene: TRBJ2-3
v_gene: TRBV6-2/TRBV6-3
abundance: few
d_gene: TRBD2

CDR3aa: CASSWDSGPYEQYF
CDR3nt: TGCGCCAGCAGCTGGGACAGTGGACCATACGAGCAGTACTTC
j_gene: TRBJ2-7
v_gene: TRBV5-1
abundance: -
d_gene: TRBD1

CDR3aa: CSVWDTRYNEQFF
CDR3nt: TGCAGCGTATGGGACACCAGATACAATGAGCAGTTCTTC
j_gene: TRBJ2-1
v_gene: TRBV29-1
abundance: few
d_gene: -

CDR3aa: CSARQGNNEQYF
CDR3nt: TGCAGTGCTCGACAGGGGAACAACGAGCAGTACTTC
j_gene: TRBJ2-7
v_gene: TRBV20-1
abundance: -
d_gene: TRBD1

CDR3aa: CSISGTSGRYNEQFF
CDR3nt: TGCAGTATTTCCGGGACTAGCGGGAGATACAATGAGCAGTTCTTC
j_gene: TRBJ2-1
v_gene: TRBV20-1
abundance: -
d_gene: TRBD2

CDR3aa: CASSVDRGGTEAFF
CDR3nt: TGTGCCAGCAGTGTGGACAGAGGAGGCACTGAAGCTTTCTTT
j_gene: TRBJ1-1
v_gene: TRBV6-5
abundance: -
d_gene: -

CDR3aa: CASSLSLASVYTF
CDR3nt: TGTGCCAGCAGTTTGAGTCTCGCGAGTGTCTACACCTTC
j_gene: TRBJ1-2
v_gene: TRBV12-3/TRBV12-4
abundance: few
d_gene: -

CDR3aa: CASSKEMYSELCGQETQYF
CDR3nt: TGTGCCAGCAGCAAAGAGATGTATAGTGAGTTGTGCGGCCAAGAGACCCAGTACTTC
j_gene: TRBJ2-5
v_gene: TRBV21-1
abundance: few
d_gene: -

CDR3aa: CAISVARDNEQFF
CDR3nt: TGTGCCATCAGTGTGGCCAGAGACAATGAGCAGTTCTTC
j_gene: TRBJ2-1
v_gene: TRBV10-3
abundance: few
d_gene: -

CDR3aa: CASSPGLVQTQYF
CDR3nt: TGTGCCAGCTCACCGGGACTAGTCCAGACCCAGTACTTC
j_gene: TRBJ2-5
v_gene: TRBV18
abundance: -
d_gene: TRBD2

CDR3aa: CSARRAGDGEQYF
CDR3nt: TGCAGCGCCAGGCGAGCGGGAGACGGCGAGCAGTACTTC
j_gene: TRBJ2-7
v_gene: TRBV29-1
abundance: -
d_gene: TRBD2

CDR3aa: CASIGGNYGYTF
CDR3nt: TGTGCCAGCATAGGGGGGAACTATGGCTACACCTTC
j_gene: TRBJ1-2
v_gene: TRBV2
abundance: -
d_gene: -

CDR3aa: CASSLADRVLLNTEAFF
CDR3nt: TGTGCCAGCAGTTTGGCGGACAGGGTGCTCCTGAACACTGAAGCTTTCTTT
j_gene: TRBJ1-1
v_gene: TRBV12-3/TRBV12-4
abundance: -
d_gene: TRBD1

CDR3aa: CSASGGRVTEAFF
CDR3nt: TGCAGTGCTAGTGGGGGCCGGGTCACTGAAGCTTTCTTT
j_gene: TRBJ1-1
v_gene: TRBV20-1
abundance: few
d_gene: -

CDR3aa: CSVRSTVGPDTQYF
CDR3nt: TGCAGCGTTCGGTCAACCGTGGGGCCAGATACGCAGTATTTT
j_gene: TRBJ2-3
v_gene: TRBV29-1
abundance: -
d_gene: -

CDR3aa: CASSLAGSMYF
CDR3nt: TGCGCCAGCAGCTTGGCGGGTTCGATGTATTTT
j_gene: TRBJ2-3
v_gene: TRBV5-1
abundance: -
d_gene: -

CDR3aa: CASSVAPGHSYEQYF
CDR3nt: TGTGCCAGCAGCGTAGCCCCAGGACACTCCTACGAGCAGTACTTC
j_gene: TRBJ2-7
v_gene: TRBV9
abundance: few
d_gene: -

CDR3aa: CASDKGRDSGYTF
CDR3nt: TGTGCTAGTGACAAAGGCCGGGACAGTGGCTACACCTTC
j_gene: TRBJ1-2
v_gene: TRBV12-5
abundance: -
d_gene: TRBD1

CDR3aa: CASSSRQGATGELFF
CDR3nt: TGTGCCAGCAGCTCCCGACAGGGGGCCACCGGGGAGCTGTTTTTT
j_gene: TRBJ2-2
v_gene: TRBV11-2
abundance: -
d_gene: TRBD1

CDR3aa: CSARESHTGNTEAFF
CDR3nt: TGCAGTGCTAGAGAATCGCACACCGGGAACACTGAAGCTTTCTTT
j_gene: TRBJ1-1
v_gene: TRBV20-1
abundance: -
d_gene: -

CDR3aa: CASSALAGVTNTGELFF
CDR3nt: TGCGCCAGCAGCGCCCTAGCGGGAGTTACTAACACCGGGGAGCTGTTTTTT
j_gene: TRBJ2-2
v_gene: TRBV5-1
abundance: few
d_gene: TRBD2

CDR3aa: CSARDLHRGISGYTF
CDR3nt: TGCAGTGCTAGAGATTTGCACAGAGGAATTAGTGGCTACACCTTC
j_gene: TRBJ1-2
v_gene: TRBV20-1
abundance: -
d_gene: -

CDR3aa: CASSLFGTSGSPADTQYF
CDR3nt: TGTGCCAGCAGCTTATTTGGGACTAGCGGGAGTCCAGCAGATACGCAGTATTTT
j_gene: TRBJ2-3
v_gene: TRBV7-2
abundance: -
d_gene: TRBD2

CDR3aa: CASSLGEYRDPEAFF
CDR3nt: TGTGCCAGCAGCTTGGGGGAATACAGGGATCCAGAAGCTTTCTTT
j_gene: TRBJ1-1
v_gene: TRBV7-9
abundance: -
d_gene: -

CDR3aa: CSARSSRGAEQYF
CDR3nt: TGTAGTGCTAGATCCTCCAGGGGAGCGGAGCAGTACTTC
j_gene: TRBJ2-7
v_gene: TRBV20-1
abundance: -
d_gene: -

CDR3aa: CASSEQTGNTIYF
CDR3nt: TGTGCCAGCAGTGAACAGACAGGAAACACCATATATTTT
j_gene: TRBJ1-3
v_gene: TRBV6-1
abundance: -
d_gene: -

CDR3aa: CSVGTGIGQPQHF
CDR3nt: TGCAGCGTTGGGACAGGGATCGGGCAGCCCCAGCATTTT
j_gene: TRBJ1-5
v_gene: TRBV29-1
abundance: few
d_gene: TRBD1

CDR3aa: CASRWDIQETQYF
CDR3nt: TGCGCCAGCAGATGGGACATCCAAGAGACCCAGTACTTC
j_gene: TRBJ2-5
v_gene: TRBV5-1
abundance: few
d_gene: -

CDR3aa: CASSLTSGTYNEQFF
CDR3nt: TGCGCCAGCAGCTTGACTAGCGGGACTTACAATGAGCAGTTCTTC
j_gene: TRBJ2-1
v_gene: TRBV5-1
abundance: many
d_gene: TRBD2

CDR3aa: CASTHGNDYTEAFF
CDR3nt: TGTGCCAGCACCCACGGGAACGACTACACTGAAGCTTTCTTT
j_gene: TRBJ1-1
v_gene: TRBV12-3/TRBV12-4
abundance: -
d_gene: -

CDR3aa: CASSQDLRIRTGELFF
CDR3nt: TGTGCCAGCAGCCAAGATCTCAGGATACGAACGGGGGAGCTGTTTTTT
j_gene: TRBJ2-2
v_gene: TRBV3-1
abundance: few
d_gene: -

CDR3aa: CASSSREFTEAFF
CDR3nt: TGTGCCAGCAGCTCCAGGGAATTCACTGAAGCTTTCTTT
j_gene: TRBJ1-1
v_gene: TRBV7-9
abundance: -
d_gene: -

CDR3aa: CASSQVPAGVETQYF
CDR3nt: TGCGCCAGCAGCCAAGTTCCAGCGGGAGTAGAGACCCAGTACTTC
j_gene: TRBJ2-5
v_gene: TRBV4-1
abundance: -
d_gene: TRBD2

CDR3aa: CSIQQGGEETQYF
CDR3nt: TGCAGCATCCAACAGGGAGGAGAGGAGACCCAGTACTTC
j_gene: TRBJ2-5
v_gene: TRBV29-1
abundance: -
d_gene: -

CDR3aa: CASSLGDRAGETQYF
CDR3nt: TGTGCCAGCAGTTTGGGAGACAGGGCAGGAGAGACCCAGTACTTC
j_gene: TRBJ2-5
v_gene: TRBV12-3/TRBV12-4
abundance: few
d_gene: TRBD1

CDR3aa: CASSSYRGPLSQEAFF
CDR3nt: TGTGCCAGCAGCTCGTACAGGGGGCCCCTGTCTCAAGAAGCTTTCTTT
j_gene: TRBJ1-1
v_gene: TRBV7-2
abundance: -
d_gene: TRBD1

CDR3aa: CASSLGAVSYNEQFF
CDR3nt: TGCGCCAGCAGCTTGGGAGCGGTCTCCTACAATGAGCAGTTCTTC
j_gene: TRBJ2-1
v_gene: TRBV5-1
abundance: -
d_gene: -

CDR3aa: CASSPTRGFATNEKLFF
CDR3nt: TGTGCCAGCAGCCCCACTCGTGGGTTCGCAACTAATGAAAAACTGTTTTTT
j_gene: TRBJ1-4
v_gene: TRBV7-2
abundance: once
d_gene: -

CDR3aa: CASGLVPLGDPGRVRAFF
CDR3nt: TGTGCTAGTGGTTTGGTACCCCTTGGTGACCCCGGGCGCGTTCGAGCTTTCTTT
j_gene: TRBJ1-1
v_gene: TRBV12-5
abundance: few
d_gene: -

CDR3aa: CASSAGLGYTF
CDR3nt: TGTGCCAGCAGTGCGGGCCTTGGCTACACCTTC
j_gene: TRBJ1-2
v_gene: TRBV6-4
abundance: -
d_gene: -

CDR3aa: CSVKTSRLSYNEQFF
CDR3nt: TGCAGTGTAAAGACTAGCCGTTTATCCTACAATGAGCAGTTCTTC
j_gene: TRBJ2-1
v_gene: TRBV20-1
abundance: few
d_gene: TRBD2

CDR3aa: CASSSDRVNNSPLHF
CDR3nt: TGCGCCAGCAGCTCGGACAGGGTGAATAATTCACCCCTCCACTTT
j_gene: TRBJ1-6
v_gene: TRBV5-1
abundance: many
d_gene: TRBD1

CDR3aa: CASSLDMRGETQYF
CDR3nt: TGTGCCAGCAGCTTAGATATGAGGGGAGAGACCCAGTACTTC
j_gene: TRBJ2-5
v_gene: TRBV11-2
abundance: -
d_gene: -